The sequence of this T cell receptor beta chain was determined in a study of blood T cell repertoires in COVID-19. Across the study: COVID-19 samples, acute and convalescent, were from the United States, Italy and Spain.

This CDR3 is built from 14 residues. Trimming took off 5 bases at V and 6 bases at J, with 13 bases between the two ends. CDR1 and CDR2 from the germline V gene are MNHEY and SMNVEV (reference sequence). The data were produced by immunoSEQ multiplex PCR, yet TCRdb's version contains in-frame clones alone and is incomplete. Of around 100,000 clones listed, around 81% were seen once; the top ten hold roughly 12%. The clonotype comes from a man in his forties or fifties with active or convalescent COVID-19. The specimen was peripheral blood. The V call is TRBV27, the J call TRBJ1-4; D uncertain. CDR3 in amino acids: CASSRRTADEKLFF. CDR3 nucleotides: TGTGCCAGCAGTAGACGAACGGCGGATGAAAAACTGTTTTTT.